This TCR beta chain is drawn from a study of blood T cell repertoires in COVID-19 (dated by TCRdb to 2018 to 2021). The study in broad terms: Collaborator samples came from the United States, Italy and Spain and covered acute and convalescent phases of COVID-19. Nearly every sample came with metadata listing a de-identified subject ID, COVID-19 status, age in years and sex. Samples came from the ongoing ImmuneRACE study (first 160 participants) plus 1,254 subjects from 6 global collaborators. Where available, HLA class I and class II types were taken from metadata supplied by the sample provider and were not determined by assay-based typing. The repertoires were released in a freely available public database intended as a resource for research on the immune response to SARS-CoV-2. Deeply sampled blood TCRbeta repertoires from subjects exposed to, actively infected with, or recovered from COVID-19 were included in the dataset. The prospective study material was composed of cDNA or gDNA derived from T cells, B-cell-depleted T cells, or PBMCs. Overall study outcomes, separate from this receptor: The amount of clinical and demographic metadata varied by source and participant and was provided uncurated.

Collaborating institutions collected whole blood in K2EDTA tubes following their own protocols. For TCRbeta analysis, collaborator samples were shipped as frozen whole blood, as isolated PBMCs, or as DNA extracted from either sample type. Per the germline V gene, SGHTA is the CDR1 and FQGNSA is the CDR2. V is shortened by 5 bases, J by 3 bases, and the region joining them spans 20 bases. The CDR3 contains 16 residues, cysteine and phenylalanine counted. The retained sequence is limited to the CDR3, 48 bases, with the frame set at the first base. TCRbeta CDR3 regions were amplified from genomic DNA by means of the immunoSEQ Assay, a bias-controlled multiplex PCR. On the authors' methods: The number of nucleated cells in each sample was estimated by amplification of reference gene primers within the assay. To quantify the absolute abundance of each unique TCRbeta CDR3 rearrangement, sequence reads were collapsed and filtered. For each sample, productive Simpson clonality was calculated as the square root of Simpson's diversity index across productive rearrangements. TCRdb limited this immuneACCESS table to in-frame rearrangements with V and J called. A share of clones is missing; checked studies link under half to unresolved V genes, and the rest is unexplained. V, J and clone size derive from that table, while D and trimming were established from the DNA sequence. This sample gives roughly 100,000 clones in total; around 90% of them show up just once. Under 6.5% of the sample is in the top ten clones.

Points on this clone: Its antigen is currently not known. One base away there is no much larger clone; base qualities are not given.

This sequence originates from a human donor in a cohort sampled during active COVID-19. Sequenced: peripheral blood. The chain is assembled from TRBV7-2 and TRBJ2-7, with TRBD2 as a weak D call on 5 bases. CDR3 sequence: CASSQDTGLLRYEQYF. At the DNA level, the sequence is TGTGCCAGCAGCCAAGACACTGGACTGCTCCGCTACGAGCAGTACTTC.